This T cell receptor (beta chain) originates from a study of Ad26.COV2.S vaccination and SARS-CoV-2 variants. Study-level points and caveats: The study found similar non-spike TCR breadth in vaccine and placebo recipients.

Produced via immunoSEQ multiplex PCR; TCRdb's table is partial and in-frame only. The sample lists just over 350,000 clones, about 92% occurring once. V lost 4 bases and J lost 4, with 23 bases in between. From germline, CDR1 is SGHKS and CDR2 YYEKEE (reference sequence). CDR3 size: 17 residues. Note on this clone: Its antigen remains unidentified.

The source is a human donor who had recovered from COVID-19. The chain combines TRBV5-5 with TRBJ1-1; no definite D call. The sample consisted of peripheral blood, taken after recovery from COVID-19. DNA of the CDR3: TGTGCCAGCAGCGCGGGGAGTATATCAATCGTAGGCACTGAAGCTTTCTTT. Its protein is CASSAGSISIVGTEAFF.